This T cell receptor beta chain originates from a study of T cell responses to AZD1222 COVID-19 vaccine. Germline V lookup: CDR1 LNHDA, CDR2 SQIVND (reference sequence). CDR3 size: 12 residues. J gave up 7 bases and V 7 bases, and 3 bases lay outside the gene matches. In its sample, this clone was seen many times. Its antigen is unknown. Assay used: immunoSEQ multiplex PCR; TCRdb lists only in-frame clones, some missing. This sample has roughly 80,000 clones, with around 93% found just once. Study outcomes and limitations: Regions left unmutated in variants are reportedly the target of nearly half of spike-specific TCRs. White British people made up most donors, females outnumbered males, and clonal diversity was possibly underestimated. CD4 TCRs associated with vaccination spanned spike, dominating at 160-218 and 743-854.

This chain connects TRBV19 to TRBJ1-5; 8 bases match TRBD1. The source was peripheral blood, collected 28 days after the second AZD1222 dose. The source is an adult who received the AZD1222 COVID-19 vaccine. CDR3 protein: CASTSGGQPQHF. The CDR3 DNA reads TGTGCCAGTACCTCAGGGGGCCAGCCCCAGCATTTT. The entire variable domain, with the rest obtained from reference TRBV19 and TRBJ1-5, is as follows: DGGITQSPKYLFRKEGQNVTLSCEQNLNHDAMYWYRQDPGQGLRLIYYSQIVNDFQKGDIAEGYSVSREKKESFPLTVTSAQKNPTAFYLCASTSGGQPQHFGDGTRLSIL.